This TCR beta chain was identified during a study of spatial heterogeneity in lung cancer. The CDR3 spans 14 residues. From germline, CDR1 is DFQATT and CDR2 SNEGSKA (reference sequence). Trimming removed 2 bases from V and 5 bases from J, with 15 bases in between. This clonotype was observed at least ten times. Little can be read into the size of this beta chain, an off-target read in a library designed for alpha chains. One entry per CDR3 protein, called by TCRdb with MiXCR from the 5' RACE reads. The table lists some 2,000 distinct CDR3 sequences, approximately 7.8% of them singletons. Specified time point: sample taken at primary tumor resection. Sequencing was performed on whole RNA extracted from tumor and nontumor lung tissue, or from frozen PBMC, and the material was left unsorted.

The chain has TRBV20-1 and TRBJ2-5; D is perhaps TRBD2 (6 bases). This sequence was found in a male donor with early-stage non-small cell lung cancer. The material sequenced was normal lung tissue next to the tumor, taken at surgery. CDR3 sequence reads: CSARRDSGGETQYF. CDR3 DNA sequence: TGCAGTGCTAGAAGGGACTCCGGAGGGGAGACCCAGTACTTC.